These T cell receptor beta chains were read from a single sample in a study of blood T cell repertoires in COVID-19. The method was immunoSEQ multiplex PCR; TCRdb's version includes in-frame clones alone and lacks a portion of them. This table holds about 120,000 clones, around nine tenths found once. Material for sequencing was peripheral blood. The receptors here all came from a man in his sixties with COVID-19, enrolled during active disease. Each CDR3 is given with its conserved first and last residue. D genes are given only for firm matches. Not every row has a clone size; where given, it reads once, few, many or a size class.

abundance: NA
j_gene: TRBJ2-4
v_gene: TRBV9
d_gene: NA
CDR3aa: CASSVGEEGVVAKNIQYF
CDR3nt: TGTGCCAGCAGCGTAGGGGAGGAGGGTGTCGTGGCCAAAAACATTCAGTACTTC

abundance: NA
j_gene: TRBJ2-5
v_gene: TRBV2
d_gene: NA
CDR3aa: CASSPGLGETQYF
CDR3nt: TGTGCCAGCAGCCCAGGGTTGGGCGAGACCCAGTACTTC

abundance: NA
j_gene: TRBJ1-2
v_gene: TRBV14
d_gene: TRBD1
CDR3aa: CASSQRTGSLGGYTF
CDR3nt: TGTGCCAGCAGCCAAAGGACAGGGTCCTTGGGTGGCTACACCTTC

abundance: few
j_gene: TRBJ1-3
v_gene: TRBV27
d_gene: TRBD1
CDR3aa: CASSLPWTGARRAGNTIYF
CDR3nt: TGTGCCAGCAGTTTACCCTGGACAGGGGCTAGGAGAGCTGGAAACACCATATATTTT

abundance: NA
j_gene: TRBJ1-4
v_gene: TRBV28
d_gene: NA
CDR3aa: CASYSGANEKLFF
CDR3nt: TGTGCCAGCTATTCTGGAGCTAATGAAAAACTGTTTTTT

abundance: NA
j_gene: TRBJ1-1
v_gene: TRBV7-3
d_gene: NA
CDR3aa: CASSVGPAGNTEAFF
CDR3nt: TGTGCCAGCAGCGTCGGGCCGGCGGGAAACACTGAAGCTTTCTTT

abundance: NA
j_gene: TRBJ1-5
v_gene: TRBV27
d_gene: TRBD1
CDR3aa: CASSPGGGQPQHF
CDR3nt: TGTGCCAGCAGTCCAGGGGGCGGTCAGCCCCAGCATTTT

abundance: NA
j_gene: TRBJ1-5
v_gene: TRBV28
d_gene: NA
CDR3aa: CASSSWWTAGGNQPQHF
CDR3nt: TGTGCCAGCAGCTCTTGGTGGACGGCGGGGGGAAATCAGCCCCAGCATTTT

abundance: NA
j_gene: TRBJ1-3
v_gene: TRBV2
d_gene: NA
CDR3aa: CASLRAGNTIYF
CDR3nt: TGTGCCAGCCTCCGAGCTGGAAACACCATATATTTT

abundance: once
j_gene: TRBJ1-2
v_gene: TRBV20-1
d_gene: NA
CDR3aa: CSAGDSYTF
CDR3nt: TGCAGTGCCGGGGACAGCTACACCTTC

abundance: NA
j_gene: TRBJ2-5
v_gene: TRBV5-4
d_gene: NA
CDR3aa: CASSHAAGQETQYF
CDR3nt: TGTGCCAGCAGCCATGCGGCGGGACAAGAGACCCAGTACTTC

abundance: NA
j_gene: TRBJ1-6
v_gene: TRBV10-2
d_gene: NA
CDR3aa: CASGALGGNSPLHF
CDR3nt: TGCGCCAGCGGGGCTCTCGGGGGGAATTCACCCCTCCACTTT

abundance: few
j_gene: TRBJ1-4
v_gene: TRBV29-1
d_gene: NA
CDR3aa: CSGRQANEKLFF
CDR3nt: TGCAGCGGGAGACAGGCTAATGAAAAACTGTTTTTT

abundance: NA
j_gene: TRBJ1-2
v_gene: TRBV27
d_gene: TRBD1
CDR3aa: CASSQSQGVVPYGYTF
CDR3nt: TGTGCCAGCAGCCAGTCACAGGGGGTGGTGCCCTATGGCTACACCTTC

abundance: NA
j_gene: TRBJ1-2
v_gene: TRBV7-9
d_gene: TRBD1
CDR3aa: CASSSGQGYGYTF
CDR3nt: TGTGCCAGCAGCTCGGGACAGGGCTATGGCTACACCTTC

abundance: NA
j_gene: TRBJ2-1
v_gene: TRBV29-1
d_gene: NA
CDR3aa: CSAGYNEQFF
CDR3nt: TGCAGCGCCGGTTACAATGAGCAGTTCTTC